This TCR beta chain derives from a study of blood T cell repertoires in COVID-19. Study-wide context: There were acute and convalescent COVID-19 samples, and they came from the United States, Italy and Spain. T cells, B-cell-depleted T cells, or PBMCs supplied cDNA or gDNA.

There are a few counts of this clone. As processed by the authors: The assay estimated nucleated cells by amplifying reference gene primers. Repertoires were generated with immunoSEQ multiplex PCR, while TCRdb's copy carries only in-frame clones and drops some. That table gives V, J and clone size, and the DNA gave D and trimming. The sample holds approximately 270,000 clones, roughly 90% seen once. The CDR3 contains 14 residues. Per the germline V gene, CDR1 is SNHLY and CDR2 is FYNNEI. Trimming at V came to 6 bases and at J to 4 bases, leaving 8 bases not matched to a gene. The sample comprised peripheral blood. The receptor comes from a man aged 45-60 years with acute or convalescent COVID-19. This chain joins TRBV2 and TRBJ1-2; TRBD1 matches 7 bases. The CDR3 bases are TGTGCCAGCAGAGGGGACAGCGCGGGCTATGGCTACACCTTC. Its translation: CASRGDSAGYGYTF.